This is a list of T cell receptor beta chains from one sample in a study of blood T cell repertoires in COVID-19. Produced via immunoSEQ multiplex PCR; TCRdb's table is partial and in-frame only. This sample carries 57,000 or so clones, about 81% of them seen once, and the ten largest clones take about a sixth. The sequenced sample consisted of peripheral blood. Every receptor here comes from a man in his 70s with active COVID-19. Each CDR3 is given with its conserved first and last residue. The order of the fields is CDR3 protein, CDR3 DNA, J gene, V gene, clone size, D gene. D genes are given only for firm matches. Clone size is given for some rows only: seen once, a few or many times, or a class if the clone is expanded.

CASKSGQGTEAFF TGTGCCAGTAAATCGGGACAGGGTACTGAAGCTTTCTTT TRBJ1-1 TRBV7-3 . TRBD1
CASSRDRSGYTF TGTGCCAGCAGCCGGGACAGGTCTGGCTACACCTTC TRBJ1-2 TRBV2 . TRBD1
CASSVRGTGWETQYF TGTGCCAGCAGTGTGAGGGGGACAGGGTGGGAGACCCAGTACTTC TRBJ2-5 TRBV2 . TRBD1
CASSLVVVLGGLYEQYF TGTGCCAGCAGCTTAGTTGTCGTGCTAGGTGGACTCTACGAGCAGTACTTC TRBJ2-7 TRBV7-2 once .
CSASSGSVGVDEQFF TGCAGTGCTAGTAGCGGGAGCGTGGGGGTGGATGAGCAGTTCTTC TRBJ2-1 TRBV20-1 . TRBD2
CASRTGISYEQYF TGTGCCAGCAGAACCGGGATCTCCTACGAGCAGTACTTC TRBJ2-7 TRBV28 . .
CASGEAYGYTF TGTGCCAGCGGGGAGGCCTATGGCTACACCTTC TRBJ1-2 TRBV6-5 . .
CASSFSTGLANYGYTF TGTGCCAGCAGCTTTTCGACAGGTTTAGCTAACTATGGCTACACCTTC TRBJ1-2 TRBV7-2 . .
CASSLVLFNEQYF TGTGCCAGCAGCTTAGTTCTGTTTAACGAGCAGTACTTC TRBJ2-7 TRBV11-2 once .
CASSLRETEAFF TGTGCCAGCAGCTTACGGGAGACTGAAGCTTTCTTT TRBJ1-1 TRBV7-2 . .
CASSRTSPSSYEQYF TGTGCCAGCAGTCGGACTAGCCCCAGCTCCTACGAGCAGTACTTC TRBJ2-7 TRBV6-5 . TRBD2
CASSQEGLGGYTF TGTGCCAGCAGCCAGGAGGGACTCGGCGGCTACACCTTC TRBJ1-2 TRBV11-1 . .
CASSPGVQGQMLGEQFF TGTGCCAGCTCACCGGGGGTACAGGGACAGATGCTTGGTGAGCAGTTCTTC TRBJ2-1 TRBV18 . TRBD1
CASSLLGLSDTQYF TGTGCCAGCAGCTTACTTGGACTCAGCGATACGCAGTATTTT TRBJ2-3 TRBV7-9 few .
CASRGQGVYEQYF TGTGCCAGCAGAGGACAGGGGGTATACGAGCAGTACTTC TRBJ2-7 TRBV25-1 . TRBD1
CASSQAPTGAGGYEQYF TGTGCCAGCAGCCAAGCGCCGACTGGGGCAGGGGGCTACGAGCAGTACTTC TRBJ2-7 TRBV4-2 . TRBD1
CATSRGGAGGELFF TGTGCCACCAGCCGCGGGGGGGCGGGCGGGGAGCTGTTTTTT TRBJ2-2 TRBV15 . TRBD2
CASSFRGRGPGSNQPQHF TGTGCCAGCAGTTTTCGTGGCAGGGGGCCGGGCAGCAATCAGCCCCAGCATTTT TRBJ1-5 TRBV28 . TRBD1
CASSLGTNGVNEQFF TGTGCCAGCAGCCTCGGGACTAACGGGGTCAATGAGCAGTTCTTC TRBJ2-1 TRBV28 . TRBD2
CASSRSGRSPTDTQYF TGTGCCAGCAGCCGGAGCGGGAGATCCCCCACAGATACGCAGTATTTT TRBJ2-3 TRBV5-4 . TRBD2
CASSLVGRGNSPLHF TGTGCCAGCAGTTTGGTTGGCAGGGGGAATTCACCCCTCCACTTT TRBJ1-6 TRBV28 . TRBD1
CASTQPGTSGREQYF TGTGCCAGCACCCAACCCGGGACTAGCGGGCGCGAGCAGTACTTC TRBJ2-7 TRBV6-5 . TRBD2
CASSSGGFSGNTIYF TGTGCCAGCAGTTCTGGGGGCTTCTCTGGAAACACCATATATTTT TRBJ1-3 TRBV28 . .